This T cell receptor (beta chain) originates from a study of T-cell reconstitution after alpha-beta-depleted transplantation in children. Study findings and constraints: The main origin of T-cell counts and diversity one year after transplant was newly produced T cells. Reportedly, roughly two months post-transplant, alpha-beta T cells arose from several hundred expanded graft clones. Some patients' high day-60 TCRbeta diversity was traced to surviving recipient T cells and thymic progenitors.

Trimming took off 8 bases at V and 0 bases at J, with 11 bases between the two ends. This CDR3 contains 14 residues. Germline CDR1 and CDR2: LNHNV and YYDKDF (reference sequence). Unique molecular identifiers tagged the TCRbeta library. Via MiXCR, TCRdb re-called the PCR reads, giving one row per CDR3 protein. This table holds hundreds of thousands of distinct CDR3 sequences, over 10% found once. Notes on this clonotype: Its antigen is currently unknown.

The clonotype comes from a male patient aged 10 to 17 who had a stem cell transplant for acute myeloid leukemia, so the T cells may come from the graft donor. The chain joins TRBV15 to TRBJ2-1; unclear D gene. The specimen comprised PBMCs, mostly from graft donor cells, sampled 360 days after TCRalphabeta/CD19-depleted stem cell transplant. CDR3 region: CATLARSSYNEQFF. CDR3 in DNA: TGTGCCACCCTCGCTAGGAGCTCCTACAATGAGCAGTTCTTC.